Only a few counts were recorded for the clone carrying this T cell receptor (beta chain). Per the original methods: Reference gene primer amplification yielded estimated nucleated cell counts. Some clones are missing from TCRdb's copy, which holds only in-frame ones; the method was immunoSEQ multiplex PCR. V, J and clone size were drawn from that table, and D and trimming were deduced from the DNA. The repertoire consists of about 160,000 clones, with about nine tenths occurring once and the leading ten covering approximately 4.3%. This entry belongs to a study of blood T cell repertoires in COVID-19. Sequences were obtained from PBMCs or T cells enriched from blood (not recorded which). This clonotype was obtained from a woman between 40 and 50 years old who had been exposed to COVID-19.

The CDR3 DNA is TGCAGCGTTGGGGGTGCGGCGGGGGAACGGACCGGGGAGCTGTTTTTT. Protein: CSVGGAAGERTGELFF. This chain uses TRBV29-1 with TRBJ2-2; 7 positions match TRBD2. Per the germline V gene, CDR1 is SQVTM and CDR2 is ANQGSEA. The length of the CDR3 is 16 residues. V gave up 4 bases and J gave up 5 bases; unmatched junction bases: 13.